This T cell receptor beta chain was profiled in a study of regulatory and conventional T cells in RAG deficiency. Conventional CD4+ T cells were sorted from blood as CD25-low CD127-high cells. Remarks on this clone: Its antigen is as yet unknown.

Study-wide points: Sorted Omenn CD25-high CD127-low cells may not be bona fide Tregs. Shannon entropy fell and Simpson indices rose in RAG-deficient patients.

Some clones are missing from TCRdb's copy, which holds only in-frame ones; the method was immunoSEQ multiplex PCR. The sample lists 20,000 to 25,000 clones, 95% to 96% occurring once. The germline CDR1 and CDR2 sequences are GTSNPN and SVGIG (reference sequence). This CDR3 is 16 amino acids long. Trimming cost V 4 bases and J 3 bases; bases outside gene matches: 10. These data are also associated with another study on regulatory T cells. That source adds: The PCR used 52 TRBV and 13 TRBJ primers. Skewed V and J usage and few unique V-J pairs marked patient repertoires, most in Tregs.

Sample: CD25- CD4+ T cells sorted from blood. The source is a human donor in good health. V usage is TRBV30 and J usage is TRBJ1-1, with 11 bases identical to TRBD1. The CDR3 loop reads CAWIPPGTGGHTEAFF. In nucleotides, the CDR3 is TGTGCCTGGATCCCCCCGGGGACAGGGGGTCACACTGAAGCTTTCTTT.